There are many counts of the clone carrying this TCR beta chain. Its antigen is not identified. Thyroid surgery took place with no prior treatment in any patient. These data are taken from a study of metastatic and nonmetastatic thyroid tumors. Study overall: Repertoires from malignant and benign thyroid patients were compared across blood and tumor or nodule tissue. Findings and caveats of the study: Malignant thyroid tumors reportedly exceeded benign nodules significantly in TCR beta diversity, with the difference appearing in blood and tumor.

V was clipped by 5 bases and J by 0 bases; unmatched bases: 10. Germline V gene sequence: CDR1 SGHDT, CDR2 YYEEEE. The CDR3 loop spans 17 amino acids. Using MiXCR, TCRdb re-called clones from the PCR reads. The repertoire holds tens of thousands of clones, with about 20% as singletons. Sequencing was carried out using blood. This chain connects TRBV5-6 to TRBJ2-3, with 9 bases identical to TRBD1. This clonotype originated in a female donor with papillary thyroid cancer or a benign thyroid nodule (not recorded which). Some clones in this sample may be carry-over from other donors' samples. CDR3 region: CASSSVLGQGSTDTQYF. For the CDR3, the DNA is TGTGCCAGCAGTTCGGTCCTGGGACAGGGTAGCACAGATACGCAGTATTTT.